This is a list of T cell receptor beta chains from one sample in a study of blood T cells in healthy people across ages. TCRdb independently ran MiXCR on the 5' RACE reads; one entry per CDR3 protein. This sample has approximately 700,000 distinct CDR3 sequences, with about 32% found just once. The sample was blood. These receptor sequences come from a woman older than 75 in good health. Each CDR3 is given with its conserved first and last residue. Each record gives: CDR3 length, clone size, D gene, V gene, J gene, CDR3 protein, CDR3 DNA. D genes are given only for firm matches. Where a row states a size, it is once, few, many or the class of an expanded clone; other rows omit it.

15	many	-	TRBV5-1	TRBJ2-6	CASSLEQTGANVLTF	TGCGCCAGCAGCTTAGAGCAGACTGGGGCCAACGTCCTGACTTTC
14	-	-	TRBV7-2	TRBJ2-4	CASSSDTGKNIQYF	TGTGCCAGCAGCTCGGACACGGGGAAAAACATTCAGTACTTC
15	-	-	TRBV13	TRBJ2-5	CASSLGGREQHQQYF	TGTGCCAGCAGCTTAGGCGGCAGGGAGCAGCATCAGCAGTACTTC
15	-	TRBD2	TRBV10-2	TRBJ2-3	CASGSGGGRWNTQYF	TGCGCCAGCGGTAGCGGGGGGGGGAGGTGGAATACGCAGTATTTT
17	many	TRBD2	TRBV5-1	TRBJ2-3	CASSLEPAGGPTDTQYF	TGCGCCAGCAGCTTGGAGCCCGCGGGGGGGCCCACAGATACGCAGTATTTT
14	-	TRBD2	TRBV10-3	TRBJ2-7	CATGLAGGRDEQYF	TGTGCCACAGGACTAGCGGGAGGGAGGGACGAGCAGTACTTC
12	-	-	TRBV18	TRBJ1-2	CASSAPNYGYTF	TGTGCCAGCTCAGCCCCCAACTATGGCTACACCTTC
14	-	-	TRBV27	TRBJ2-1	CASSGYENYNEQFF	TGTGCCAGCAGTGGATACGAGAATTACAATGAGCAGTTCTTC
12	many	-	TRBV29-1	TRBJ2-5	CSARVGWETQYF	TGCAGCGCCCGAGTGGGATGGGAGACCCAGTACTTC
13	many	-	TRBV12-3/TRBV12-4	TRBJ1-1	CASSLVAPSGTFF	TGTGCCAGCAGTTTAGTGGCCCCCTCGGGGACTTTCTTT
14	-	-	TRBV6-6	TRBJ1-6	CASSYSSGSSPPHF	TGTGCCAGCAGCTACTCGAGCGGCAGCTCACCCCCCCACTTT
12	few	-	TRBV7-9	TRBJ2-7	CASSLSGPEQYF	TGTGCCAGCAGCTTATCGGGGCCCGAGCAGTACTTC
13	many	TRBD2	TRBV20-1	TRBJ2-3	CSASSGGEDTQYF	TGCAGTGCCAGTAGCGGGGGCGAAGATACGCAGTATTTT
15	-	TRBD2	TRBV24-1	TRBJ2-1	CATSDAGTTYNEQFF	TGTGCCACCAGTGATGCCGGGACTACTTACAATGAGCAGTTCTTC
11	-	-	TRBV29-1	TRBJ1-3	CSGMLGNTIYF	TGCAGCGGAATGTTAGGAAACACCATATATTTT